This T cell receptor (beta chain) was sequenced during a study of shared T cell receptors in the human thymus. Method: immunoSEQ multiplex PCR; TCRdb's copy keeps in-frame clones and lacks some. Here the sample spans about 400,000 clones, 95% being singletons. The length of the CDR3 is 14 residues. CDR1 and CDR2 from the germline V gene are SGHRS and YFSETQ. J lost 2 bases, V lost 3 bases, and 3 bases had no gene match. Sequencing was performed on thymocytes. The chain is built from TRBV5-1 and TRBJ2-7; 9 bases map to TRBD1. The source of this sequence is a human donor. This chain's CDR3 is CASSSTGGTYEQYF. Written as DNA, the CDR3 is TGCGCCAGCAGCTCGACAGGGGGTACCTACGAGCAGTACTTC.